The next 28 T cell receptor beta chains were all read from a single sample in a study of read filtering for tumor transcriptome and immune sequencing. The library was built from around 400 ng RNA with molecular barcoded adaptors for alpha/delta and beta/gamma chains. TCRdb re-called the reads with MiXCR, one entry per CDR3 protein. The sample lists tens of thousands of distinct CDR3 sequences, more than 20% seen once, with about 15% in the top ten. The material sequenced was a population of CD138-negative cells sorted from bone marrow. These receptors were taken from a donor over 35 with multiple myeloma.

This clonotype was counted ten times or more. The chain joins TRBV5-4 to TRBJ2-2, with 11 bases fitting TRBD1. The junction had 3 bases not matched to a gene; V was cut back by 4 bases and J by 4 bases. The CDR3 sequence is 15 residues long. Germline V gene lookup returns CDR1 SGHNT and CDR2 YYREEE (reference sequence). The CDR3: CASSGGTGGTGELFF. CDR3 nucleotides: TGTGCCAGCAGCGGGGGGACAGGGGGCACCGGGGAGCTGTTTTTT.

This clonotype came up a few times. This rearrangement joins TRBV29-1 to TRBJ2-3; tentatively, D is TRBD1 or TRBD2 (5 bases each). Trimming left V 4 bases short and J 2 bases short, with 10 bases between. CDR1 is SQVTM, CDR2 ANQGSEA, per germline. The CDR3 is 13 residues long. The CDR3 loop is CSVAPGTTDTQYF. Here the CDR3 DNA reads TGCAGCGTTGCCCCAGGGACCACAGATACGCAGTATTTT.

Worth noting for this clonotype: A read error may produce the germline difference seen at one junction end. This rearrangement joins TRBV2 to TRBJ1-1, with 8 bases that match TRBD1. The germline V gene has CDR1 SNHLY and CDR2 FYNNEI. CDR3 length: 12 residues. The CDR3 is CASGQGGTEALF. The CDR3, as DNA: TGTGCCAGTGGACAGGGAGGCACTGAAGCTCTCTTT.

This clonotype rates as medium-sized. V usage is TRBV24-1 and J usage is TRBJ2-1; 9 positions agree with TRBD1. The CDR3 covers 16 residues. Germline lookup yields CDR1 KGHDR and CDR2 SFDVKD. V gave up 8 bases and J gave up 1 base; unmatched junction bases: 8. CDR3 residues: CATKEGGQGSYNEQFF. CDR3 DNA: TGTGCCACCAAGGAGGGTGGACAGGGGTCCTACAATGAGCAGTTCTTC.

This clonotype was found a few times. The chain is built from TRBV5-1 and TRBJ1-2; TRBD1 aligns across 11 bases. This CDR3 is 17 amino acids long. Unmatched junction bases numbered 13, after V lost 4 bases and J lost 5 bases. Per the germline V gene, CDR1 is SGHRS and CDR2 is YFSETQ. This CDR3 is CASSGGTGGILRYGYTF. The CDR3 nucleotides are TGCGCCAGCAGCGGCGGGACAGGGGGAATCCTTCGTTATGGCTACACCTTC.

Of note for this clonotype: This clone may be a read error of a much larger clone one base away. The chain recombines TRBV5-1 with TRBJ1-1; TRBD1 agrees at 12 bases. The CDR3 spans 15 residues. Germline V gene data show CDR1 as SGHRS and CDR2 as YFSETQ. As DNA, the CDR3 is TGCGCCGGCAGAGGGACAGGGGGCTTTCACACTGAAGCTCTCTTT. The encoded protein is CAGRGTGGFHTEALF.

This clonotype was recorded at least ten times. The chain combines TRBV29-1 with TRBJ1-1; a possible D gene is TRBD1 (5 bases). The length of the CDR3 is 16 residues. The V gene's germline CDR1 is SQVTM and CDR2 ANQGSEA. Trimming removed 1 base at V and 0 bases at J, with 15 bases between. CDR3: CSVEGGWGAMNTEAFF. The CDR3 nucleotides are TGCAGCGTTGAAGGGGGCTGGGGCGCCATGAACACTGAAGCTTTCTTT.

This clonotype was found many times. The genes are TRBV7-2 and TRBJ2-5; possibly TRBD2 for D (6 bases). Germline CDR1 is SGHTA and CDR2 is FQGNSA. This CDR3 contains 15 residues. V lost 3 bases to trimming and J lost 2 bases, with 13 bases between them. This chain's CDR3 is CASSLGGLGQETQYF. CDR3 DNA sequence: TGTGCCAGCAGCTTGGGAGGCCTGGGGCAAGAGACCCAGTACTTC.

This clonotype was counted a few times. The chain joins TRBV27 to TRBJ2-7, with 11 bases lining up with TRBD1. V was pared by 5 bases and J by 6 bases, with 12 bases of the junction left unmatched. CDR1 MNHEY and CDR2 SMNVEV come from the germline V gene (reference sequence). The CDR3 has 16 amino acids. The DNA of the CDR3 is TGTGCCAGCAGTAGGAGGCCTCAGGGACAGGGGGGCGAGCAGTACTTC. This codes for CASSRRPQGQGGEQYF.

The chain recombines TRBV3-1 with TRBJ1-2, with 8 bases lining up with TRBD1. The germline V gene encodes CDR1 LGHDT and CDR2 YNNKEL (reference sequence). The CDR3 extends over 15 amino acids. After removal of 8 bases from V and 5 bases from J, the junction contained 13 bases not matched to a gene. CDR3 DNA: TGTGCCAGCTCTACGCGGGACAGGCCGCGATATGGCTACACCTTC. Encoded protein: CASSTRDRPRYGYTF.

This clonotype occurred a few times. The V call is TRBV29-1, the J call TRBJ1-2; TRBD1 is a possible D gene (6 bases). Germline CDR1 and CDR2: SQVTM and ANQGSEA. The CDR3 totals 13 residues. The germline V and J ends were trimmed by 4 bases and 0 bases, with 9 bases remaining between them. CDR3 nucleotides: TGCAGCGTTGTGGGGGCCCCTAACTATGGCTACACCTTC. This sequence encodes CSVVGAPNYGYTF.

This clonotype was seen at least ten times. This chain uses TRBV12-3 or TRBV12-4 with TRBJ1-2, with 7 bases aligning to TRBD1. This CDR3 is 14 amino acids long. V lost 6 bases and J lost 0; bases outside the gene matches: 4. The DNA for the CDR3 is TGTGCCAGCAGCCCAGGACAGGCTAACTATGGCTACACCTTC. This translates into CASSPGQANYGYTF.

This clonotype came up a few times. The chain employs TRBV5-1 and TRBJ2-7, with 11 bases lining up with TRBD1. The CDR3 is 15 residues long. J was trimmed by 2 bases and V by 4 bases; bases with no gene match: 5. Germline loops: CDR1 SGHRS, CDR2 YFSETQ. Written as DNA, the CDR3 is TGCGCCAGCAGCGTGGACAGGGGGCAAACCTACGAGCAGTACTTC. Protein sequence: CASSVDRGQTYEQYF.

The rearrangement links TRBV4-2 to TRBJ2-3, with TRBD2 identical over 12 bases. The CDR3 is 15 residues long. Germline V lookup: CDR1 LGHNA, CDR2 YNFKEQ. V dropped 1 base and J dropped 4; count of bases not matched to a gene: 0. CDR3 sequence: CASSQGLAGADTQYF. The CDR3 coding sequence is TGTGCCAGCAGCCAAGGACTAGCGGGAGCAGATACGCAGTATTTT.

This clonotype has ten or more counts. The chain combines TRBV5-1 with TRBJ1-1; maybe TRBD1 (5 bases). V lost 4 bases to trimming and J lost 4 bases, with 11 bases between them. The CDR3 runs 13 residues. Germline V lookup: CDR1 SGHRS, CDR2 YFSETQ. CDR3 sequence (DNA): TGCGCCAGCAGCCTTCAGGGACTCACTGAAGCTTTCTTT. Translated: CASSLQGLTEAFF.

This clonotype was seen a single time. A single base separates this from a much larger clone, so it may be a read error. V gene TRBV20-1 combines with J gene TRBJ2-5, with 10 nucleotides matching TRBD1. This CDR3 has 14 residues. Trimming at V came to 3 bases and at J to 5 bases, leaving 6 bases not matched to a gene. Germline assignment: CDR1 DFQATT and CDR2 SNEGSKA (reference sequence). The CDR3 region is CSARVTGGLETQYF. The CDR3 DNA reads TGCAGTGCTAGGGTGACAGGGGGCTTGGAGACCCAGTACTTC.

With respect to this clonotype: This could be a read error, since a much larger clone is one nucleotide away. The chain is built from TRBV5-5 and TRBJ2-7; 7 nucleotides align to TRBD1. The length of the CDR3 is 15 residues. Looked up from germline, CDR1 is SGHKS and CDR2 is YYEKEE (reference sequence). The CDR3 sequence is CAGSRQGVGLYEQYF. Here the CDR3 DNA reads TGTGCCGGCAGTCGACAGGGAGTGGGCCTCTACGAGCAGTACTTC.

This clonotype has just a few counts. This sequence joins TRBV11-2 and TRBJ2-7; maybe TRBD1 (5 bases). The V end lost 3 bases, the J end lost 2 bases, and 8 bases lay between the germline ends. The germline CDR1 and CDR2 sequences are SGHAT and FQNNGV. The CDR3 is 13 residues long. This CDR3 is CASSFETAYEQYF. For the CDR3, the DNA is TGTGCCAGCAGCTTCGAGACAGCCTACGAGCAGTACTTC.

This clonotype turned up a few times. The chain combines TRBV29-1 with TRBJ1-1; D possibly corresponds to TRBD1 (6 bases). CDR1 is SQVTM, CDR2 ANQGSEA, per germline. V shed 6 bases and J shed 1 base, with 12 bases lying between them. The CDR3 totals 13 residues. The CDR3 region has the DNA TGCAGCGTAAGAACACAGGGGAACACTGAAGCTTTCTTT. Protein sequence: CSVRTQGNTEAFF.

This clonotype occurred many times. The V and J genes are TRBV7-3 and TRBJ2-7; D tentatively reads TRBD1 or TRBD2 (5 bases each). The V end lost 5 bases, the J end lost 0 bases, and 14 bases lay between the germline ends. The CDR3 runs 15 residues. The germline CDR1 and CDR2 sequences are SGHTA and FQGTGA. CDR3 amino acids: CASSPGATSSYEQYF. The CDR3 DNA sequence: TGTGCCAGCAGCCCCGGGGCGACGAGCTCCTACGAGCAGTACTTC.

For this clonotype: The likely explanation is a read error, given a far larger clone one base away. The J gene is TRBJ2-1, the V gene TRBV6-1; D perhaps matches TRBD2 (6 bases). The CDR3 length is 16 residues. Per germline, CDR1 MNHNS and CDR2 SASEGT. The CDR3 DNA follows: TGTGCCAGCGCGAGAGGGACGGGAGACTCCTACAGTGAGCAGTTCTTC. Residues: CASARGTGDSYSEQFF.

About this clonotype: Compared with germline, one end of the junction differs, possibly owing to a read error. The CDR3 is CACSQRRHEQFF. The DNA for the CDR3 is TGTGCCTGCAGCCAACGTCGGCATGAGCAGTTCTTC. The chain recombines TRBV14 with TRBJ2-1; D is unclear. Looked up from germline, CDR1 is SGHDN and CDR2 is FVKESK. The CDR3 consists of 12 residues.

On this clonotype itself: No conserved phenylalanine or tryptophan is present at the end of the CDR3, so a read error is the likely explanation. CDR3 region: CASSLAPGPGYEQYI. CDR3 sequence (DNA): TGCGCCAGCAGCTTAGCACCGGGGCCGGGTTACGAGCAGTACATC. The gene calls are TRBV7-9 and TRBJ2-7; D may be TRBD1 or TRBD2 (5 bases each). The CDR3 contains 15 residues. The germline V gene encodes CDR1 SEHNR and CDR2 FQNEAQ (reference sequence).

This clonotype was picked up many times. The chain has TRBV11-1 and TRBJ2-3, with TRBD2 as a possible D gene (7 bases). Looked up from germline, CDR1 is SGHAT and CDR2 is FQDESV (reference sequence). The V end lost 1 base, the J end lost 6 bases, and 14 bases lay between the germline ends. This CDR3 is built from 15 residues. This CDR3 reads CASSLDGGAVDTQYF. The CDR3 DNA reads TGTGCCAGCAGCTTAGATGGGGGGGCGGTGGATACGCAGTATTTT.

At least ten counts were recorded for this clonotype. The chain has TRBV28 and TRBJ2-1; D is perhaps TRBD2 (6 bases). Germline CDR1 and CDR2: MDHEN and SYDVKM. CDR3 length: 13 amino acids. The V gene lost 10 bases and the J gene lost 7 bases, with 17 bases spanning the gap. CDR3 region: CAIERVSENEQFF. The CDR3 DNA reads TGTGCCATCGAGCGGGTTTCGGAGAATGAGCAGTTCTTC.

This clonotype has only a few counts. The chain recombines TRBV7-3 with TRBJ2-3, with D perhaps matching TRBD1 (6 bases). The V and J ends lost 1 base and 2 bases respectively, with 13 bases between them. CDR1 and CDR2 (germline): SGHTA, FQGTGA. The CDR3 is made up of 16 amino acids. The CDR3 DNA reads as TGTGCCAGCAGCTTAATCGGTGGGGGCCTCACAGATACGCAGTATTTT. This codes for CASSLIGGGLTDTQYF.

This sequence joins TRBV12-3 or TRBV12-4 and TRBJ2-5, with 16 positions matching TRBD2. The CDR3 has 15 amino acids. The trim removed 6 bases at V and 5 bases at J, leaving 3 bases unmatched. CDR3 DNA: TGTGCCAGCAGCATGGGACTAGCGGGAGGGGAGACCCAGTACTTC. This encodes CASSMGLAGGETQYF.

This clonotype was counted between two and nine times. The genes are TRBV6-2 or TRBV6-3 and TRBJ2-2, with 11 bases identical to TRBD1. V trimming: 6 bases; J trimming: 5 bases; junction bases outside the gene matches: 2. CDR3 length: 14 amino acids. In germline, CDR1 is MNHEY, CDR2 SVGEGT. CDR3 sequence: CASSRDRGTGELFF. CDR3 DNA: TGTGCCAGCAGCCGGGACAGGGGGACCGGGGAGCTGTTTTTT.